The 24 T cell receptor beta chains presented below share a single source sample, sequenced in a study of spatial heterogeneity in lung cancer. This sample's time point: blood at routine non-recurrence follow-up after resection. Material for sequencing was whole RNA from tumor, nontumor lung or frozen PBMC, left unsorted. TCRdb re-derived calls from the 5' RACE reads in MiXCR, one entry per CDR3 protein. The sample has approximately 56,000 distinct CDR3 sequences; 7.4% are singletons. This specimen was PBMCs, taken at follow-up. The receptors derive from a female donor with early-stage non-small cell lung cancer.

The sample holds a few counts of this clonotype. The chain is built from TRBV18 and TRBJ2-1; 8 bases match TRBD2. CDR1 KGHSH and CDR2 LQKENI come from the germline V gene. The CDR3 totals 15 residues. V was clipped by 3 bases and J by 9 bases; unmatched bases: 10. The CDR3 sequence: CASSPVSLAGGEQFF. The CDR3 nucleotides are TGTGCCAGCTCACCGGTTAGCCTAGCGGGCGGTGAGCAGTTCTTC.

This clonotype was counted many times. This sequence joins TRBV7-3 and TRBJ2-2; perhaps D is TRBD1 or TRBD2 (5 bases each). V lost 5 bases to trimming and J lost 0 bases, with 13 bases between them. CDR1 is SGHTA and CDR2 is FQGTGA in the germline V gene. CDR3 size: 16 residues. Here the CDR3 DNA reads TGTGCCAGCAGCCAGGTGGGGGTCACGAACACCGGGGAGCTGTTTTTT. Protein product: CASSQVGVTNTGELFF.

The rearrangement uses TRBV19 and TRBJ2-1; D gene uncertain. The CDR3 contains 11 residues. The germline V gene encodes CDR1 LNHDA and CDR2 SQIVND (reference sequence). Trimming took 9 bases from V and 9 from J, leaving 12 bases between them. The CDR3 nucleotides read TGTGCCAGCCGAAGGGTGGGTGAGCAGTTCTTC. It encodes CASRRVGEQFF.

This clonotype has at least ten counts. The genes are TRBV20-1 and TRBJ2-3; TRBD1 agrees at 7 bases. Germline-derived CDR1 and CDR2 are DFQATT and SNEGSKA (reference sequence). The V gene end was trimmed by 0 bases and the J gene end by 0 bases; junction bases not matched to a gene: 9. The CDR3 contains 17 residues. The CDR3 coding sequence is TGCAGTGCTAGAGACCCATTCCGGGACAGAAGCACAGATACGCAGTATTTT. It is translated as CSARDPFRDRSTDTQYF.

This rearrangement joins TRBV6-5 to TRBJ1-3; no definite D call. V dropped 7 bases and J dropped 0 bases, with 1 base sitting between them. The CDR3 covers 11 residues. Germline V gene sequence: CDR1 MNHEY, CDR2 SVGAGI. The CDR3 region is CASNSGNTIYF. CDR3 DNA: TGTGCCAGCAACTCTGGAAACACCATATATTTT.

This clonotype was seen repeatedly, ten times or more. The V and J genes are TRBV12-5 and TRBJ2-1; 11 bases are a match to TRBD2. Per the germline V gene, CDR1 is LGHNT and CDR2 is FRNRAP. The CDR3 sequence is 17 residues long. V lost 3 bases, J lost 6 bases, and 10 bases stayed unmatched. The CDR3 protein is CASGFYSGGALINEQFF. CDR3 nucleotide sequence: TGTGCTAGTGGTTTCTATAGCGGGGGGGCACTCATCAATGAGCAGTTCTTC.

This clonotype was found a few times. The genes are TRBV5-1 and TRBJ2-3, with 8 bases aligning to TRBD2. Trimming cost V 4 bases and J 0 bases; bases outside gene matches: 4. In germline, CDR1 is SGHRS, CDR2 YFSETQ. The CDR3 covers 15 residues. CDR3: CASSAGGSSTDTQYF. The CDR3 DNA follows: TGCGCCAGCAGCGCGGGGGGATCTAGCACAGATACGCAGTATTTT.

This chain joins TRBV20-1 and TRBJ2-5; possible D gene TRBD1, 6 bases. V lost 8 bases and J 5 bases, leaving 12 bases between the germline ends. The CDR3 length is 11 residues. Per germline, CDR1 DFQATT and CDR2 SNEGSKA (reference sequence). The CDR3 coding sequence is TGCAGTCACAGGGACGGGGAGACCCAGTACTTC. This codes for CSHRDGETQYF.

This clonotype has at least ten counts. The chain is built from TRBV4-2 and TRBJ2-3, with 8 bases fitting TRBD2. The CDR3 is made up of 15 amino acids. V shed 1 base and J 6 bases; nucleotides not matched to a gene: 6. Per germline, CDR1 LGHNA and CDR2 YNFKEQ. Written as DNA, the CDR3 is TGTGCCAGCAGCCAAGCCCATAGCGGGGAGGATACGCAGTATTTT. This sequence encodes CASSQAHSGEDTQYF.

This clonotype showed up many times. The CDR3 here is CASRATGNGEQYF. The CDR3 DNA follows: TGTGCCAGCAGAGCGACAGGGAACGGCGAGCAGTACTTC. The chain is built from TRBV12-3 or TRBV12-4 and TRBJ2-7; 7 bases are a match to TRBD1. J gave up 6 bases and V 6 bases, and 8 bases lay outside the gene matches. This CDR3 is built from 13 residues.

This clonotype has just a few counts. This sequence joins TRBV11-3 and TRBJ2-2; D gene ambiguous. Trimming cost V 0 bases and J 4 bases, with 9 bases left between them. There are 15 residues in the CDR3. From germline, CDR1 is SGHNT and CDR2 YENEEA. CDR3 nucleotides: TGTGCCAGCAGCTTAGACTTCCTTGGCACCGGGGAGCTGTTTTTT. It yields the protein CASSLDFLGTGELFF.

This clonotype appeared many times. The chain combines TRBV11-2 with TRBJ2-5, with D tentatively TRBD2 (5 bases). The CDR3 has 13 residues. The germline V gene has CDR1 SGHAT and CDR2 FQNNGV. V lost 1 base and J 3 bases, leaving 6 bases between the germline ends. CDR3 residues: CASSLGGEETQYF. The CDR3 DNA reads TGTGCCAGCAGCTTAGGGGGAGAAGAGACCCAGTACTTC.

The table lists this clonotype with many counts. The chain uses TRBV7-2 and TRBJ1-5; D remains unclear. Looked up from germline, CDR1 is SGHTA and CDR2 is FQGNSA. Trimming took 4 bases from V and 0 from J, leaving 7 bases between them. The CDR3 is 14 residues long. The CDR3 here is CASSWTPSNQPQHF. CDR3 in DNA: TGTGCCAGCAGCTGGACTCCTAGCAATCAGCCCCAGCATTTT.

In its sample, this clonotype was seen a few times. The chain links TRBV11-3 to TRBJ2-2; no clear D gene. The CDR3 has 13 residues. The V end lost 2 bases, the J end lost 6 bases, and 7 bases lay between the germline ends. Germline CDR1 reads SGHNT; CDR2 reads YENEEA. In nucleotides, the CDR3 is TGTGCCAGCAGCTTAATGCTTCCCGGGGAGCTGTTTTTT. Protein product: CASSLMLPGELFF.

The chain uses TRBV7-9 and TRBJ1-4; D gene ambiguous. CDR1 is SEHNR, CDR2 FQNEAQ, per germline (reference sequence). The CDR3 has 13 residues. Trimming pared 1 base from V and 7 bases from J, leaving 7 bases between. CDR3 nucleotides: TGTGCCAGCAGCTTAGGGCCTTCTGAAAAACTGTTTTTT. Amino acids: CASSLGPSEKLFF.

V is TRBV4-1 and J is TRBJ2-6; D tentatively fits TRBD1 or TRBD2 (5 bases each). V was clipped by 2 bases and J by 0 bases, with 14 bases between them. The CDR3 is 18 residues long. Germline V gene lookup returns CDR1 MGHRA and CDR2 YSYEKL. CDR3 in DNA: TGCGCCAGCAGCCAACTCCCGCCAGGGAGCTCTGGGGCCAACGTCCTGACTTTC. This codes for CASSQLPPGSSGANVLTF.

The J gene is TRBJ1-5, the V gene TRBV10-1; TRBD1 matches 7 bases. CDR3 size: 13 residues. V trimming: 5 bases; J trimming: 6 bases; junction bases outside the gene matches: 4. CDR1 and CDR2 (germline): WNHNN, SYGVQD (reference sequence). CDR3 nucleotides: TGCGCCAGCAGTCGGGACAGCCTTCAGCCCCAGCATTTT. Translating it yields CASSRDSLQPQHF.

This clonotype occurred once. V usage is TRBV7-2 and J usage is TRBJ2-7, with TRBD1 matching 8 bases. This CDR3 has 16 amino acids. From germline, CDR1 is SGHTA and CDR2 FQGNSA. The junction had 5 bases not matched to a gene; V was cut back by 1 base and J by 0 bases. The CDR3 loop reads CASSLDQGADSYEQYF. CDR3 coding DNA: TGTGCCAGCAGCTTAGATCAGGGGGCGGACTCCTACGAGCAGTACTTC.

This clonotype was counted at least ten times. The CDR3 loop reads CAKRDRDYSNYGYTF. DNA of the CDR3: TGTGCCAAACGGGACAGGGACTACTCTAACTATGGCTACACCTTC. The rearrangement uses TRBV27 and TRBJ1-2; the match to TRBD1 covers 9 bases. This CDR3 has 15 residues. J was trimmed by 0 bases and V by 10 bases; bases with no gene match: 9. CDR1 MNHEY and CDR2 SMNVEV come from the germline V gene (reference sequence).

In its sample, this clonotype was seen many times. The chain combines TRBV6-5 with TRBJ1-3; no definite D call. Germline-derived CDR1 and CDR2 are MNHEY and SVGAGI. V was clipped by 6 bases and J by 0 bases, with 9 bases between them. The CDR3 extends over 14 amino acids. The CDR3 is CASSEGPSGNTIYF. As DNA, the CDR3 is TGTGCCAGCAGCGAGGGTCCCTCTGGAAACACCATATATTTT.

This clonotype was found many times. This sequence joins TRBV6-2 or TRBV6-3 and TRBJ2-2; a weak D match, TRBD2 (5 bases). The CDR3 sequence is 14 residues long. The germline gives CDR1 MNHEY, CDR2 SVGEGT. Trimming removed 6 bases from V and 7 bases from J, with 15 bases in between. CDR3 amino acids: CASRRSGKHGELFF. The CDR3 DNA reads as TGTGCCAGCAGGAGATCCGGGAAACACGGGGAGCTGTTTTTT.

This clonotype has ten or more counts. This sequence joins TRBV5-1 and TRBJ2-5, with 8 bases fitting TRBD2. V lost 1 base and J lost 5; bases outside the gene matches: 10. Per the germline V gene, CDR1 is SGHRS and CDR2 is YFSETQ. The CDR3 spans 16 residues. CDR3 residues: CASSLRPPGLGETQYF. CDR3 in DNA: TGCGCCAGCAGCTTGCGTCCGCCGGGACTAGGGGAGACCCAGTACTTC.

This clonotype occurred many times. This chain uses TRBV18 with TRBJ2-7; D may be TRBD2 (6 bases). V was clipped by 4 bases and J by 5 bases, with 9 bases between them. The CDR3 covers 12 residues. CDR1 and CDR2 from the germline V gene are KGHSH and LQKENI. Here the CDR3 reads CASSQGRNEQYF. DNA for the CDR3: TGTGCCAGCTCACAAGGGAGGAACGAGCAGTACTTC.

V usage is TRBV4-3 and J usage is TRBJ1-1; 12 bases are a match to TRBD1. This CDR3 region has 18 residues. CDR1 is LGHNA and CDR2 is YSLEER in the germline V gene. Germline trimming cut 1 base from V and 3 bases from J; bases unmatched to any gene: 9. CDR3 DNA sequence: TGCGCCAGCAGCCAAGGGACCGGGACAGGGGGCGTATACACTGAAGCTTTCTTT. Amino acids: CASSQGTGTGGVYTEAFF.